This TCR beta chain was observed in a study of shared clonotypes between healthy human individuals. Positively selected for CCR7, the CD45RO-negative cells used as naive CD8 cells excluded terminally differentiated effector memory CD45RA+ cells. Donors, without exception, were Caucasian adults residing in Nashville, Tennessee. Regarding this clone: Its matching antigen is unknown.

Study results and limitations: Sequencing depth was predicted to influence how clonotypes are shared among donors. Limited genetic and exposure-history diversity came from having few donors.

CDR1 and CDR2 from the germline V gene are MDHEN and SYDVKM. V was cut by 2 bases and J by 10 bases, with 11 bases left in between. The CDR3 extends over 12 amino acids. The assay was carried out at the deep level. Assay: immunoSEQ multiplex PCR; the TCRdb copy retains only in-frame clones and omits some. This table has about 820,000 clones, approximately 92% appearing once. The chain has TRBV28 and TRBJ1-1; D possibly corresponds to TRBD1 (5 bases). This TCR derives from a man between 25 and 39 years old in good health. The sequencing input was naive CD8+ T cells sorted from blood. CDR3 sequence: CASSLVGRGAFF. Written as DNA, the CDR3 is TGTGCCAGCAGTTTAGTGGGAAGGGGAGCTTTCTTT. The whole variable domain, remainder taken from reference TRBV28 and TRBJ1-1, is DVKVTQSSRYLVKRTGEKVFLECVQDMDHENMFWYRQDPGLGLRLIYFSYDVKMKEKGDIPEGYSVSREKKERFSLILESASTNQTSMYLCASSLVGRGAFFGQGTRLTVV.